This T cell receptor (beta chain) was recorded in a study of shared clonotypes between healthy human individuals. General study findings and limits: Memory subsets generally showed lower estimated richness than naive subsets.

Germline lookup yields CDR1 SGHNT and CDR2 YYREEE (reference sequence). The junction had 9 bases not matched to a gene; V was cut back by 4 bases and J by 5 bases. The CDR3 has 15 amino acids. In regard to this clone: The antigen is undetermined.

The table came from immunoSEQ multiplex PCR; TCRdb's copy has only in-frame clones and leaves some out. The sample shows a few million clones, roughly 93% of them seen only once. Sequencing was performed on naive CD4+ T cells from PBMCs. As to subset: CD45RA+ positively selected. The chain has TRBV5-4 and TRBJ2-5; 9 nucleotides match TRBD1. The TCR was taken from a man younger than 35 in good health. Some clones in this sample may be carry-over from other donors' samples. The CDR3 here is CASSPEQGAGETQYF. The CDR3 DNA sequence: TGTGCCAGCAGCCCGGAACAGGGGGCTGGGGAGACCCAGTACTTC.